The T cell receptor (beta chain) described here comes from a study of cytomegalovirus exposure and HLA in healthy donors. PCR employed 60 Vbeta and 13 Jbeta primers. Libraries were prepared by immunoSEQ multiplex PCR; TCRdb keeps only in-frame clonotypes and omits some of them. Here the sample table reports some 120,000 clones. Trimming took 7 bases from V and 3 from J; bases not matched to a gene: 2. The germline V gene encodes CDR1 DFQATT and CDR2 SNEGSKA (reference sequence). This CDR3 is built from 11 residues. This sequence joins TRBV20-1 and TRBJ1-1; 7 bases map to TRBD1. Sequenced input: PBMCs. The source is a young man in good health and CMV-seronegative. The CDR3 coding sequence is TGCAGTGGTACAGGGGACACTGAAGCTTTCTTT. It encodes CSGTGDTEAFF.